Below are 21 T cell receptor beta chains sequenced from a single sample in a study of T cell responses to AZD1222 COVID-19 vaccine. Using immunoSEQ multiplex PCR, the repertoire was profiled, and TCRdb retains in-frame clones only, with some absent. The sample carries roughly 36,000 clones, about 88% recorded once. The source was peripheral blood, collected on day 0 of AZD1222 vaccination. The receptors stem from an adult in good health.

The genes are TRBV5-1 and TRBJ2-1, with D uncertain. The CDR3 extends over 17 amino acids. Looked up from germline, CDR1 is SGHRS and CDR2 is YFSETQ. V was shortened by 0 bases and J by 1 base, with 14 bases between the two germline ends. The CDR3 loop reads CASSLARVTWSYNEQFF. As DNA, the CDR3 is TGCGCCAGCAGCTTGGCCCGGGTTACATGGTCCTACAATGAGCAGTTCTTC.

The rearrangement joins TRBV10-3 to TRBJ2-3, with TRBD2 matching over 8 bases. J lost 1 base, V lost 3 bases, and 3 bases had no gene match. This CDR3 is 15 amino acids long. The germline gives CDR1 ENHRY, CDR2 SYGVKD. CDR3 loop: CAISDSRGGTDTQYF. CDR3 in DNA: TGTGCCATCAGTGATTCGCGGGGGGGCACAGATACGCAGTATTTT.

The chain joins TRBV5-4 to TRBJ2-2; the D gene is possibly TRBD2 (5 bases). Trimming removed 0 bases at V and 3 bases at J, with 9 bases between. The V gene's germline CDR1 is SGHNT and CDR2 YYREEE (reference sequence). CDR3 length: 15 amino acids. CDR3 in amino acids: CASSLDMRDTGELFF. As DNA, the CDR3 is TGTGCCAGCAGCTTGGACATGAGGGACACCGGGGAGCTGTTTTTT.

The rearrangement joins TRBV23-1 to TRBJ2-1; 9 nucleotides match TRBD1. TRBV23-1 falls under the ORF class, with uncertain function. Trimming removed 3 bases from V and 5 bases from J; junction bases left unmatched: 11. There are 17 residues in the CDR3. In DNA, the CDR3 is TGCGCCAGCAGTCATCACCTCGGGACAGGGAGTGACAATGAGCAGTTCTTC. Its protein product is CASSHHLGTGSDNEQFF.

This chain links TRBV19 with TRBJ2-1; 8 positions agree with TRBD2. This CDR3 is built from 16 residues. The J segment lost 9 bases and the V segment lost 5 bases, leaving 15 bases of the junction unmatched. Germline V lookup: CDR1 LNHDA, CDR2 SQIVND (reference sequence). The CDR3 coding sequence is TGTGCCAGTAGTCCCAGGGGTAGCGGGGTTCAAGGTGAGCAGTTCTTC. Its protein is CASSPRGSGVQGEQFF. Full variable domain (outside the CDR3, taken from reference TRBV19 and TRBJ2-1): DGGITQSPKYLFRKEGQNVTLSCEQNLNHDAMYWYRQDPGQGLRLIYYSQIVNDFQKGDIAEGYSVSREKKESFPLTVTSAQKNPTAFYLCASSPRGSGVQGEQFFGPGTRLTVL.

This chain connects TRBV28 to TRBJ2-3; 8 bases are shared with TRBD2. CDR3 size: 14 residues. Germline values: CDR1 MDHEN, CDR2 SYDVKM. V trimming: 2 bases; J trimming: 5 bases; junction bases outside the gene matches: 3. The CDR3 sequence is CASSLGTSIDTQYF. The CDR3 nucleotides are TGTGCCAGCAGTTTAGGGACTAGTATAGATACGCAGTATTTT. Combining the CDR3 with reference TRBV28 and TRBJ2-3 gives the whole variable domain DVKVTQSSRYLVKRTGEKVFLECVQDMDHENMFWYRQDPGLGLRLIYFSYDVKMKEKGDIPEGYSVSREKKERFSLILESASTNQTSMYLCASSLGTSIDTQYFGPGTRLTVL.

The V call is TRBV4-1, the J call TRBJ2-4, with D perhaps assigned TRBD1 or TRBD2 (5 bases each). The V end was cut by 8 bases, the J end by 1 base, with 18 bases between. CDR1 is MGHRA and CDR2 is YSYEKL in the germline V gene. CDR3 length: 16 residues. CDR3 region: CASGPEGLAAKNIQYF. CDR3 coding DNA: TGCGCCAGCGGGCCCGAGGGGCTCGCGGCCAAAAACATTCAGTACTTC.

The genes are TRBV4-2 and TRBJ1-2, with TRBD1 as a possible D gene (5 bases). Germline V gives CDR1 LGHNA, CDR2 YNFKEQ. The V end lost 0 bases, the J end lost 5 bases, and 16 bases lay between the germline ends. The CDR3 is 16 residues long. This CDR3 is CASSQDIDRQFYGYTF. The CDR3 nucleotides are TGTGCCAGCAGCCAAGACATAGACAGACAGTTTTATGGCTACACCTTC.

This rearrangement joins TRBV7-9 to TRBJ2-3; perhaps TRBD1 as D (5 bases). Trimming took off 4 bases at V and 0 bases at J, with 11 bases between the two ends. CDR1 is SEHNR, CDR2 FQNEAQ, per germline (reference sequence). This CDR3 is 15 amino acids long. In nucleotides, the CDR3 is TGTGCCAGCAGCTCTGGCGGACACAGCACAGATACGCAGTATTTT. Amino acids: CASSSGGHSTDTQYF.

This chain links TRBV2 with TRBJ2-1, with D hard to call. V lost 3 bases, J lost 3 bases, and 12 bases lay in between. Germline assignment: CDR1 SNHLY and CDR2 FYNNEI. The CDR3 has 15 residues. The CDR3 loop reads CASSDMGSRYNEQFF. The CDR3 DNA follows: TGTGCCAGCAGTGATATGGGCAGCCGCTACAATGAGCAGTTCTTC.

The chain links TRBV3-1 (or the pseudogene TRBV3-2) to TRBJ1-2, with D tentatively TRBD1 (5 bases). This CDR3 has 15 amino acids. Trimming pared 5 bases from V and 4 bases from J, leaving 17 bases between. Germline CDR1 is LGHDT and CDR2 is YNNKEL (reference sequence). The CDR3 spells CASSSSGKRGYGYTF. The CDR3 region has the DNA TGTGCCAGCAGCTCATCAGGGAAGAGGGGCTATGGCTACACCTTC.

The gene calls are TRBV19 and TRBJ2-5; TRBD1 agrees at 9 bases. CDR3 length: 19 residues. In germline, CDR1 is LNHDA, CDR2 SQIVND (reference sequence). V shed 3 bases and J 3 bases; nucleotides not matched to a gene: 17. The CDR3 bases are TGTGCCAGTAGTATGGGACAGGGTGTTGCGGGAGACTACGAAGAGACCCAGTACTTC. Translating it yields CASSMGQGVAGDYEETQYF.

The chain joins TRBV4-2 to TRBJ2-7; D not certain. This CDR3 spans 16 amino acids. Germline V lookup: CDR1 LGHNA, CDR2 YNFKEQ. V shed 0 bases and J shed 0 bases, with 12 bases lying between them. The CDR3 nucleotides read TGTGCCAGCAGCCAAGATCGCTTTACGAACTCCTACGAGCAGTACTTC. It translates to CASSQDRFTNSYEQYF.

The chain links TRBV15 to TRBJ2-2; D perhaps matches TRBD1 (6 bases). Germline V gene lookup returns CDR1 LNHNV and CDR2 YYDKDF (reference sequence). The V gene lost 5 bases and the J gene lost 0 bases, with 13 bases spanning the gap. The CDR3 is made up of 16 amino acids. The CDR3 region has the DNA TGTGCCACCAGCGGTGGGGGCCTTTCGAACACCGGGGAGCTGTTTTTT. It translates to CATSGGGLSNTGELFF.

The CDR3 DNA is TGCGCCAGCAGCCCACCCACCGGGACAGGTACCTACGAGCAGTACTTC. It encodes CASSPPTGTGTYEQYF. The gene calls are TRBV5-1 and TRBJ2-7, with 8 bases that match TRBD1. V shed 4 bases and J 2 bases; nucleotides not matched to a gene: 11. This CDR3 region has 16 residues. CDR1 SGHRS and CDR2 YFSETQ come from the germline V gene.

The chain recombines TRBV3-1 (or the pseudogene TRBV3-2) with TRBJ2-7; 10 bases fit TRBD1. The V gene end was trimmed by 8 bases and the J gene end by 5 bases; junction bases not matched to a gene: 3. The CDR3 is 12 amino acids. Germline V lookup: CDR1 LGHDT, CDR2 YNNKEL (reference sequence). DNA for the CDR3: TGTGCCAGCCGGGACAGGGGCCACGAGCAGTACTTC. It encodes CASRDRGHEQYF.

The CDR3 nucleotides read TGTGCCAGCTCACCCGACGCTAACACCGGGGAGCTGTTTTTT. Its protein product is CASSPDANTGELFF. V usage is TRBV18 and J usage is TRBJ2-2, with unresolved D. This CDR3 has 14 residues. Germline CDR1 is KGHSH and CDR2 is LQKENI. Trimming took off 3 bases at V and 2 bases at J, with 7 bases between the two ends.

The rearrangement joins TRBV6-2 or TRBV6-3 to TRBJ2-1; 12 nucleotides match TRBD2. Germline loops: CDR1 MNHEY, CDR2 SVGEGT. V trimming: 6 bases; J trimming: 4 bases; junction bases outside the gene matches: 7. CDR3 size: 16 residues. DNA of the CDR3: TGTGCCAGCAGCAACGGACTAGCGGGACATTACAATGAGCAGTTCTTC. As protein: CASSNGLAGHYNEQFF.

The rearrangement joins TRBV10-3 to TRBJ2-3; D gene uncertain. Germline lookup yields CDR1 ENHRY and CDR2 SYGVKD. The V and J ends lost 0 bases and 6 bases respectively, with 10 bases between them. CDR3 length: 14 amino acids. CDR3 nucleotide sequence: TGTGCCATCAGTGAGTCGGAAGGGTGGGATACGCAGTATTTT. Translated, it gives CAISESEGWDTQYF.

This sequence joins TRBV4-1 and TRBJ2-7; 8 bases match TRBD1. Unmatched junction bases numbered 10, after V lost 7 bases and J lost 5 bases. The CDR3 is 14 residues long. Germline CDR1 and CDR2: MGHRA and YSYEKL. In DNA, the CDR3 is TGCGCCAGCACCCGAACCGACAGGGGCCACGAGCAGTACTTC. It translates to CASTRTDRGHEQYF.

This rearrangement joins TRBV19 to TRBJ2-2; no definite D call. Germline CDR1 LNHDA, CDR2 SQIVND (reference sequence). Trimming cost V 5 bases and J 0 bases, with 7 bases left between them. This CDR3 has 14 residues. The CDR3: CASSVKANTGELFF. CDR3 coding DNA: TGTGCCAGTAGTGTGAAGGCGAACACCGGGGAGCTGTTTTTT.